The source of this TCR beta chain is a study of T cell responses to AZD1222 COVID-19 vaccine. Study observations and caveats: Two AZD1222 administrations were followed by greater Spike-specific TCR breadth and depth. Donors skewed white British and female; clonal diversity was possibly underestimated. AZD1222 recipients seropositive at baseline numbered only six or seven.

With respect to this clone: What it recognizes is unknown.

Germline CDR1 is SGDLS and CDR2 is YYNGEE. The V end was cut by 0 bases, the J end by 7 bases, with 10 bases between. The CDR3 is made up of 14 amino acids. Doses given second, at about 4 or about 12 weeks, were pooled. The repertoire was sequenced with immunoSEQ multiplex PCR; TCRdb's copy has only in-frame clones and lacks some. Here the sample spans approximately 89,000 clones, around nine tenths being singletons. This sequence joins TRBV9 and TRBJ2-2; D is unclear. Here the sequenced sample was peripheral blood, taken 28 days after the second AZD1222 dose. The clonotype comes from an adult who received the AZD1222 COVID-19 vaccine. CDR3 DNA: TGTGCCAGCAGCGTAGTACAGTTGGACGGGGAGCTGTTTTTT. Residues: CASSVVQLDGELFF.